This section outlines one T cell receptor (beta chain) sequence together with its context. This record belongs to a study of T cell responses to AZD1222 COVID-19 vaccine. Here immunoSEQ multiplex PCR was the method, and the copy in TCRdb shows in-frame clones only, minus some. The repertoire has approximately 150,000 clones, roughly 89% of them found once; the top ten carry 1.6%. Deletions cut 1 base from V and 3 bases from J, with 10 bases between. The CDR3 contains 16 residues. CDR1 is MGHRA, CDR2 YSYEKL, per germline. The receptor was derived from an adult in good health. V usage is TRBV4-1 and J usage is TRBJ2-6, with unresolved D. Material: peripheral blood, obtained on day 0 of AZD1222 vaccination. The CDR3 region is CASSQALLRGANVLTF. The CDR3, as DNA: TGCGCCAGCAGCCAAGCTCTTTTACGTGGGGCCAACGTCCTGACTTTC.